A single sample is the source of the 22 T cell receptor beta chains below, sequenced in a study of vaccination effects on CD4 cells after COVID-19. Following a roughly ten-day culture, CD4+ T cells were purified. Participants were vaccinated with two doses of either the BNT162b2 or mRNA-1273 vaccine. Measured with immunoSEQ multiplex PCR; TCRdb has only the in-frame clones, and not every one. In the table there are about 40,000 clones, approximately 70% of which are singletons. Antigen specificity for these receptors is unknown. The specimen was CD4+ T cells from PBMCs cultured without peptide, collected after COVID-19 vaccination. The receptors were gathered from a human donor who received a COVID-19 vaccine.

The chain combines TRBV6-5 with TRBJ2-7, with unresolved D. CDR1 is MNHEY and CDR2 is SVGAGI in the germline V gene. V was cut by 6 bases and J by 0 bases, with 12 bases left in between. The CDR3 consists of 14 residues. The CDR3 sequence: CASRPTVASYEQYF. The CDR3 DNA reads TGTGCCAGCAGGCCCACAGTTGCCTCCTACGAGCAGTACTTC.

The J gene is TRBJ2-7, the V gene TRBV6-5; TRBD1 might be the D (5 bases). The CDR3 covers 13 residues. V dropped 2 bases and J dropped 6 bases, with 11 bases sitting between them. Germline assignment: CDR1 MNHEY and CDR2 SVGAGI. The CDR3 spells CASSYPPGAEQYF. The CDR3 region has the DNA TGTGCCAGCAGTTACCCGCCTGGGGCCGAGCAGTACTTC.

V gene TRBV6-1 combines with J gene TRBJ1-4; no clear D. The V and J ends lost 3 bases and 10 bases respectively, with 6 bases between them. Germline CDR1 and CDR2: MNHNS and SASEGT. This CDR3 is built from 11 residues. The chain's CDR3 is CASSEAPKLFF. CDR3 DNA: TGTGCCAGCAGTGAGGCACCAAAACTGTTTTTT.

The V gene is TRBV29-1, the J gene TRBJ1-2; 7 positions match TRBD1. This CDR3 has 13 amino acids. Germline V gene sequence: CDR1 SQVTM, CDR2 ANQGSEA. The J segment lost 2 bases and the V segment lost 8 bases, leaving 8 bases of the junction unmatched. CDR3 sequence: CSTTGQANYGYTF. CDR3 DNA: TGCAGCACCACAGGACAGGCGAACTATGGCTACACCTTC.

The genes are TRBV14 and TRBJ2-3; D might be TRBD1 (5 bases). The CDR3 extends over 13 amino acids. Germline CDR1 is SGHDN and CDR2 is FVKESK. Trimming pared 1 base from V and 3 bases from J, leaving 5 bases between. DNA for the CDR3: TGTGCCAGCAGCCAAGCAGGGACAGATACGCAGTATTTT. This translates into CASSQAGTDTQYF.

The rearrangement joins TRBV27 to TRBJ1-1, with D hard to call. The CDR3 totals 13 residues. Germline CDR1 and CDR2: MNHEY and SMNVEV (reference sequence). V shed 8 bases and J shed 7 bases, with 17 bases lying between them. The DNA of the CDR3 is TGTGCCAGCTCTCTTTATACGGGGATTGAAGCTTTCTTT. It yields the protein CASSLYTGIEAFF.

This clone came up a few times. The rearrangement joins TRBV3-1 (or the pseudogene TRBV3-2) to TRBJ1-2; TRBD1 agrees at 10 bases. CDR3 length equals 14 residues. Per germline, CDR1 LGHDT and CDR2 YNNKEL (reference sequence). V dropped 1 base and J dropped 4; count of bases not matched to a gene: 0. The CDR3 here is CASSQGQGAYGYTF. In DNA form, the CDR3 reads TGTGCCAGCAGCCAAGGACAGGGGGCCTATGGCTACACCTTC.

This clone showed up just a few times. V is TRBV3-1 (or the pseudogene TRBV3-2) and J is TRBJ1-1, with D possibly TRBD1 on 5 matching bases. In germline, CDR1 is LGHDT, CDR2 YNNKEL (reference sequence). The CDR3 extends over 14 amino acids. The ends were cut back, 0 bases at V and 1 base at J, with 6 bases in the middle. The CDR3 sequence is CASSQEDRNTEAFF. The CDR3 bases are TGTGCCAGCAGCCAAGAAGACAGGAACACTGAAGCTTTCTTT.

The V and J genes are TRBV30 and TRBJ1-2, with TRBD1 matching over 7 bases. The V and J ends lost 6 bases and 4 bases, in that order; junction bases with no gene match: 8. This CDR3 has 13 residues. Germline CDR1 reads GTSNPN; CDR2 reads SVGIG (reference sequence). Here the CDR3 DNA reads TGTGCCTGCGCACTACAGGGGTCCTATGGCTACACCTTC. This encodes CACALQGSYGYTF.

The chain is built from TRBV18 and TRBJ2-2; TRBD2 might be the D (5 bases). CDR1 KGHSH and CDR2 LQKENI come from the germline V gene. Deletions cut 2 bases from V and 2 bases from J, with 12 bases between. The CDR3 loop spans 16 amino acids. The CDR3 sequence is CASSPKSGYNTGELFF. In DNA form, the CDR3 reads TGTGCCAGCTCACCAAAATCGGGGTATAACACCGGGGAGCTGTTTTTT.

In its sample, this clone was seen a few times. The V call is TRBV2, the J call TRBJ2-1; D unresolved. CDR3 length equals 14 residues. CDR1 is SNHLY and CDR2 is FYNNEI in the germline V gene. V was trimmed by 5 bases and J by 0 bases, leaving 8 bases between them. The CDR3 bases are TGTGCCAGCAGTCCGTCTAGCTCCTACAATGAGCAGTTCTTC. Translation: CASSPSSSYNEQFF.

Only a few counts were recorded for this clone. This chain links TRBV30 with TRBJ1-1; D perhaps matches TRBD1 (5 bases). V shed 4 bases and J shed 10 bases, with 16 bases lying between them. Germline CDR1 reads GTSNPN; CDR2 reads SVGIG (reference sequence). The CDR3 runs 12 residues. CDR3 DNA: TGTGCCTGGACTACAGGACCAACCCCAGCTTTCTTT. Translating gives CAWTTGPTPAFF. The full variable domain, rest sourced from reference TRBV30 and TRBJ1-1, is SQTIHQWPATLVQPVGSPLSLECTVEGTSNPNLYWYRQAAGRGLQLLFYSVGIGQISSEVPQNLSASRPQDRQFILSSKKLLLSDSGFYLCAWTTGPTPAFFGQGTRLTVV.

The chain links TRBV5-6 to TRBJ1-5, with 10 bases fitting TRBD1. From germline, CDR1 is SGHDT and CDR2 YYEEEE. The CDR3 sequence is 14 residues long. V shed 4 bases, J shed 15 bases, and the junction held 13 bases outside the gene matches. The CDR3 bases are TGTGCCAGCAGCCACGGACAGGGGGTGAAGAACTGGCATTTT. As protein: CASSHGQGVKNWHF.

This chain uses TRBV7-2 with TRBJ2-3, with D possibly matching TRBD1 (7 bases). The V end was cut by 5 bases, the J end by 6 bases, with 15 bases between. The germline V gene has CDR1 SGHTA and CDR2 FQGNSA. The CDR3 totals 14 residues. CDR3 loop: CASSMSGGRDTQYF. CDR3 in DNA: TGTGCCAGCAGCATGTCAGGGGGGAGGGATACGCAGTATTTT.

The chain links TRBV3-1 (or the pseudogene TRBV3-2) to TRBJ1-2; 7 positions match TRBD1. CDR1 and CDR2 from the germline V gene are LGHDT and YNNKEL (reference sequence). The CDR3 contains 13 residues. V shed 0 bases and J 6 bases; nucleotides not matched to a gene: 1. The CDR3 spells CASSQETGNGYTF. CDR3 sequence (DNA): TGTGCCAGCAGCCAAGAGACAGGGAATGGCTACACCTTC.

This chain connects TRBV6-2 or TRBV6-3 to TRBJ1-1; D not certain. The V end lost 4 bases, the J end lost 8 bases, and 20 bases lay between the germline ends. The CDR3 consists of 15 residues. The germline V gene has CDR1 MNHEY and CDR2 SVGEGT. Here the CDR3 DNA reads TGTGCCAGCAGTTCACTTCGAGATCGATTCAGCGAAGCTTTCTTT. Residues: CASSSLRDRFSEAFF.

This chain joins TRBV12-5 and TRBJ2-5; TRBD1 is a possible D gene (6 bases). Germline loops: CDR1 LGHNT, CDR2 FRNRAP. Trimming took 0 bases from V and 0 from J, leaving 11 bases between them. This CDR3 has 16 residues. DNA for the CDR3: TGTGCTAGTGGTTTGGTACTAGGGGACAACCAAGAGACCCAGTACTTC. Translating gives CASGLVLGDNQETQYF.

This chain uses TRBV18 with TRBJ2-1; 13 nucleotides agree with TRBD2. Per the germline V gene, CDR1 is KGHSH and CDR2 is LQKENI. This CDR3 is 15 amino acids long. V trimming: 6 bases; J trimming: 4 bases; junction bases outside the gene matches: 3. The CDR3 here is CASSPGLAGYNEQFF. CDR3 nucleotide sequence: TGTGCCAGCTCCCCGGGACTAGCGGGATACAATGAGCAGTTCTTC.

The chain combines TRBV7-9 with TRBJ1-4; 11 bases are shared with TRBD1. V dropped 5 bases and J dropped 3; count of bases not matched to a gene: 5. The CDR3 consists of 16 residues. Germline assignment: CDR1 SEHNR and CDR2 FQNEAQ (reference sequence). The DNA of the CDR3 is TGTGCCAGCAGCCAAGGACAGGGGGCTGCTAATGAAAAACTGTTTTTT. This translates into CASSQGQGAANEKLFF.

The rearrangement uses TRBV2 and TRBJ1-3; 8 bases match TRBD1. The CDR3 is made up of 19 amino acids. V was pared by 7 bases and J by 0 bases, with 17 bases of the junction left unmatched. Germline V lookup: CDR1 SNHLY, CDR2 FYNNEI. The CDR3 nucleotides read TGTGCCAGCATGGCTTCTCGTTGGACAGGGCCCCTCTCTGGAAACACCATATATTTT. Translated: CASMASRWTGPLSGNTIYF.

This chain uses TRBV4-2 with TRBJ1-6; 8 positions agree with TRBD1. Germline CDR1 LGHNA, CDR2 YNFKEQ. The CDR3 consists of 15 residues. V lost 0 bases, J lost 6 bases, and 1 base stayed unmatched. CDR3 residues: CASSQEGQVNSPLHF. CDR3 coding DNA: TGTGCCAGCAGCCAAGAGGGACAGGTTAATTCACCCCTCCACTTT.

The genes are TRBV18 and TRBJ1-3; D not resolved. The V and J ends lost 3 bases and 0 bases respectively, with 12 bases between them. This CDR3 contains 16 residues. Germline V gene lookup returns CDR1 KGHSH and CDR2 LQKENI. The CDR3 bases are TGTGCCAGCTCACCGGTCGACGTGAGCTCTGGAAACACCATATATTTT. Its protein product is CASSPVDVSSGNTIYF.